The 26 T cell receptor beta chains below come from one sample, sequenced in a study of T cell repertoires in cytomegalovirus infection. TCRdb analysed the reads with MiXCR anew, one entry per CDR3 protein. The sample lists about 80,000 distinct CDR3 sequences; less than 4.5% were seen once. Sequencing input: PBMCs. The receptors come from a human donor in good health (CMV status not recorded). Some clones in this sample may be carry-over from other donors' samples.

This clonotype was detected ten times or more. This chain's CDR3 is CASSRTGTGILNEQFF. For the CDR3, the DNA is TGTGCCAGCAGCCGGACCGGGACAGGGATATTAAATGAGCAGTTCTTC. The gene calls are TRBV7-9 and TRBJ2-1; 9 bases agree with TRBD1. V shed 5 bases, J shed 7 bases, and the junction held 12 bases outside the gene matches. Germline V CDR1 and CDR2: SEHNR, FQNEAQ (reference sequence). CDR3 length equals 16 residues. The full variable domain, completed using reference TRBV7-9 and TRBJ2-1, is DTGVSQNPRHKITKRGQNVTFRCDPISEHNRLYWYRQTLGQGPEFLTYFQNEAQLEKSRLLSDRFSAERPKGSFSTLEIQRTEQGDSAMYLCASSRTGTGILNEQFFGPGTRLTVL.

This clonotype was seen many times. This rearrangement joins TRBV7-9 to TRBJ1-1, with a weak D call TRBD1 (6 bases). The CDR3 spans 14 residues. V lost 4 bases and J 3 bases, leaving 12 bases between the germline ends. Germline CDR1 reads SEHNR; CDR2 reads FQNEAQ (reference sequence). The CDR3 bases are TGTGCCAGCAGCTCACGATCAGGGGACACTGAAGCTTTCTTT. Its protein is CASSSRSGDTEAFF.

Ten or more counts support this clonotype. This chain joins TRBV12-3 or TRBV12-4 and TRBJ1-2; 9 positions match TRBD1. The junction had 11 bases not matched to a gene; V was cut back by 4 bases and J by 8 bases. This CDR3 comprises 15 residues. The CDR3 sequence: CASSSSGTGLIGYTF. CDR3 in DNA: TGTGCCAGCAGTTCATCCGGGACAGGGTTGATCGGCTACACCTTC.

Only a few counts were recorded for this clonotype. The J gene is TRBJ2-3, the V gene TRBV30, with TRBD2 matching 9 bases. The V and J ends lost 0 bases and 0 bases, in that order; junction bases with no gene match: 4. The CDR3 length is 16 residues. Germline CDR1 is GTSNPN and CDR2 is SVGIG (reference sequence). The CDR3 is CAWSVLAGRSTDTQYF. The CDR3 DNA reads as TGTGCCTGGAGTGTCCTAGCGGGGCGGAGCACAGATACGCAGTATTTT.

Many counts were recorded for this clonotype. The chain has TRBV5-1 and TRBJ1-6; no definite D call. The germline V gene has CDR1 SGHRS and CDR2 YFSETQ. The length of the CDR3 is 14 residues. Trimming left V 3 bases short and J 2 bases short, with 6 bases between. The CDR3 sequence: CASSSQPYNSPLHF. The DNA for the CDR3 is TGCGCCAGCAGCTCACAGCCCTATAATTCACCCCTCCACTTT.

The chain uses TRBV6-5 and TRBJ1-1; 7 bases map to TRBD1. V trimming: 8 bases; J trimming: 3 bases; junction bases outside the gene matches: 3. The CDR3 runs to 12 residues. Germline CDR1 and CDR2: MNHEY and SVGAGI. CDR3 nucleotides: TGTGCCAGCGGAGACAGGGACACTGAAGCTTTCTTT. Its protein is CASGDRDTEAFF.

This clonotype was seen many times. The chain has TRBV6-2 or TRBV6-3 and TRBJ2-1; no clear D gene. The ends were cut back, 8 bases at V and 0 bases at J, with 14 bases in the middle. The CDR3 has 15 amino acids. The germline CDR1 and CDR2 sequences are MNHEY and SVGEGT. The chain's CDR3 is CASWVGPRSYNEQFF. The CDR3 nucleotides read TGTGCCAGCTGGGTGGGCCCCCGCTCCTACAATGAGCAGTTCTTC.

This clonotype was detected ten times or more. Germline and junction disagree at one end, which may indicate a read error. The J gene is TRBJ1-1, the V gene TRBV30, with unresolved D. Germline CDR1 and CDR2: GTSNPN and SVGIG (reference sequence). The CDR3 spans 10 residues. The CDR3 is CAGLNTEAFF. The CDR3 nucleotides read TGCGCGGGTCTGAACACTGAAGCTTTCTTT.

This clonotype occurred many times. J is TRBJ2-5 and V is TRBV10-3, with 10 bases that match TRBD2. The V and J ends lost 3 bases and 3 bases, in that order; junction bases with no gene match: 4. Germline V gives CDR1 ENHRY, CDR2 SYGVKD. The CDR3 totals 15 residues. The CDR3 protein is CAISEGTSVKETQYF. Written as DNA, the CDR3 is TGTGCCATCAGTGAAGGGACTAGCGTTAAAGAGACCCAGTACTTC.

This clonotype occurred many times. As DNA, the CDR3 is TGTGCCAGCAGCTCAAGGATGACGGGGAAATACAATGAGCAGTTCTTC. This translates into CASSSRMTGKYNEQFF. The chain has TRBV7-3 and TRBJ2-1; D may be TRBD2 (5 bases). The CDR3 runs 16 residues. V lost 4 bases and J 4 bases, leaving 17 bases between the germline ends. Germline V gene lookup returns CDR1 SGHTA and CDR2 FQGTGA.

This clonotype was seen ten or more times. The V call is TRBV28, the J call TRBJ2-7, with 8 bases aligning to TRBD1. This CDR3 spans 14 amino acids. CDR1 and CDR2 from the germline V gene are MDHEN and SYDVKM. The trim removed 8 bases at V and 3 bases at J, leaving 9 bases unmatched. This chain's CDR3 is CASGGRTGHYEQYF. For the CDR3, the DNA is TGTGCCAGCGGGGGTCGGACAGGGCACTACGAGCAGTACTTC.

Details on this clonotype: This may be a read error: a much more frequent sequence differs by one nucleotide. The V call is TRBV27, the J call TRBJ2-5; D may be TRBD2 (5 bases). Trimming stripped 2 bases from V and 8 bases from J, with 15 bases between. Germline assignment: CDR1 MNHEY and CDR2 SMNVEV (reference sequence). CDR3 size: 14 residues. CDR3 amino acids: CASSLSEDGDTQYF. CDR3 DNA sequence: TGTGCCAGCAGTTTAAGTGAGGACGGGGATACCCAGTACTTC.

This clonotype was found many times. Sequence at one end of the junction differs from germline and may be a read error. The V call is TRBV7-2, the J call TRBJ1-6, with a possible D match to TRBD1 (6 bases). The CDR3 is made up of 14 amino acids. Germline CDR1 and CDR2: SGHTA and FQGNSA. CDR3 sequence: CASTLERGVSPLHF. CDR3 nucleotides: TGTGCCAGCACCTTAGAGAGGGGGGTTTCACCCCTCCACTTT.

The chain links TRBV9 to TRBJ2-5, with 7 nucleotides matching TRBD1. This CDR3 spans 16 amino acids. Germline V gene lookup returns CDR1 SGDLS and CDR2 YYNGEE. V lost 0 bases, J lost 1 base, and 6 bases stayed unmatched. The DNA for the CDR3 is TGTGCCAGCAGCGTAGGACAGGGCCTTACCCAAGAGACCCAGTACTTC. Its translation: CASSVGQGLTQETQYF.

The table lists this clonotype with many counts. The V and J genes are TRBV6-6 and TRBJ1-1; no definite D call. V dropped 0 bases and J dropped 5 bases, with 10 bases sitting between them. The germline gives CDR1 MNHNY, CDR2 SVGAGI (reference sequence). The CDR3 covers 14 residues. CDR3 region: CASSYSSGETEAFF. The CDR3 coding sequence is TGTGCCAGCAGTTACTCGAGCGGTGAGACTGAAGCTTTCTTT.

This clonotype has a count of ten or more. The V and J genes are TRBV6-6 and TRBJ1-3; D not resolved. Germline CDR1 is MNHNY and CDR2 is SVGAGI (reference sequence). The V end lost 6 bases, the J end lost 1 base, and 10 bases lay between the germline ends. CDR3 size: 14 residues. This CDR3 reads CASSPMGSGNTIYF. The CDR3 DNA is TGTGCCAGCAGCCCGATGGGGTCTGGAAACACCATATATTTT.

This clonotype was detected ten times or more. V usage is TRBV28 and J usage is TRBJ1-5, with D hard to call. CDR3 size: 11 residues. Trimming pared 6 bases from V and 11 bases from J, leaving 11 bases between. Germline CDR1 reads MDHEN; CDR2 reads SYDVKM. The chain's CDR3 is CASRERRAQHF. CDR3 DNA sequence: TGTGCCAGCAGGGAGCGACGGGCCCAGCATTTT.

About this clonotype itself: One end of the junction does not line up with germline, which may come from a read error. The chain combines TRBV7-2 with TRBJ1-2; 9 nucleotides agree with TRBD1. Germline-derived CDR1 and CDR2 are SGHTA and FQGNSA. CDR3 length: 15 residues. This CDR3 reads CASSLWDRAAHCYTF. The CDR3, as DNA: TGTGCCAGCAGCTTATGGGACAGGGCAGCCCATTGCTACACATTC.

In this sample, this clonotype turned up many times. The rearrangement links TRBV7-8 to TRBJ2-1, with D possibly matching TRBD2 (5 bases). The CDR3 extends over 17 amino acids. Trimming left V 6 bases short and J 0 bases short, with 18 bases between. Germline assignment: CDR1 SGHVS and CDR2 FQNEAQ. The chain's CDR3 is CASSIGGSGSSYNEQFF. CDR3 nucleotide sequence: TGTGCCAGCAGTATAGGCGGAAGCGGAAGCTCCTACAATGAGCAGTTCTTC.

This clonotype was detected ten times or more. The V gene is TRBV28, the J gene TRBJ2-3, with 7 bases fitting TRBD1. The CDR3 sequence is 17 residues long. Germline CDR1 reads MDHEN; CDR2 reads SYDVKM. The V gene end was trimmed by 5 bases and the J gene end by 1 base; junction bases not matched to a gene: 12. The CDR3 is CASSGLEGQRRTDTQYF. In nucleotides, the CDR3 is TGTGCCAGCAGTGGCCTCGAGGGACAGAGACGCACAGATACGCAGTATTTT.

This clonotype has at least ten counts. This sequence joins TRBV7-3 and TRBJ2-1; D tentatively fits TRBD1 or TRBD2 (6 bases each). Germline V lookup: CDR1 SGHTA, CDR2 FQGTGA. Trimming took off 5 bases at V and 5 bases at J, with 22 bases between the two ends. The CDR3 has 17 amino acids. The CDR3 here is CASSTPPGAARNNEQFF. The CDR3 coding sequence is TGTGCCAGCAGCACGCCTCCGGGGGCCGCACGTAACAATGAGCAGTTCTTC.

This clonotype was observed at least ten times. The J gene is TRBJ1-4, the V gene TRBV20-1; tentative D call: TRBD1 (5 bases). The CDR3 has 15 residues. With 0 bases removed from V and 3 bases from J, the gap between germline ends came to 11 bases. CDR1 and CDR2 from the germline V gene are DFQATT and SNEGSKA (reference sequence). CDR3 sequence: CSARDPRQSNEKLFF. In DNA, the CDR3 is TGCAGTGCTAGAGATCCCAGACAGTCTAATGAAAAACTGTTTTTT.

At least ten counts were recorded for this clonotype. V is TRBV20-1 and J is TRBJ2-1; TRBD2 aligns across 8 bases. The junction had 13 bases not matched to a gene; V was cut back by 6 bases and J by 9 bases. CDR1 is DFQATT, CDR2 SNEGSKA, per germline (reference sequence). This CDR3 contains 14 residues. The CDR3 coding sequence is TGCAGTGCCACTCTGGGCGGGGGGCGACGTGAGCAGTTCTTC. Its translation: CSATLGGGRREQFF.

This clonotype was detected ten times or more. The CDR3: CASTTDEGTTITDTQYF. In nucleotides, the CDR3 is TGTGCCAGCACCACCGATGAGGGGACTACTATCACAGATACGCAGTATTTT. The chain combines TRBV12-3 or TRBV12-4 with TRBJ2-3, with 7 positions matching TRBD2. This CDR3 region has 17 residues. The J segment lost 2 bases and the V segment lost 7 bases, leaving 15 bases of the junction unmatched.

This clonotype occurred many times. The chain is built from TRBV30 and TRBJ1-5; TRBD1 aligns across 7 bases. With 1 base clipped from V and 5 bases from J, the junction kept 2 bases outside the gene matches. This CDR3 region has 13 residues. Germline V lookup: CDR1 GTSNPN, CDR2 SVGIG (reference sequence). CDR3 sequence (DNA): TGTGCCTGGAGTGGGACAGGAGATCAGCCCCAGCATTTT. As protein: CAWSGTGDQPQHF.

In this sample, this clonotype turned up many times. This chain connects TRBV20-1 to TRBJ1-4, with a weak D call TRBD1 (6 bases). The length of the CDR3 is 15 residues. Germline V gene lookup returns CDR1 DFQATT and CDR2 SNEGSKA (reference sequence). V lost 2 bases and J 8 bases, leaving 18 bases between the germline ends. CDR3 DNA: TGCAGTGCTAGACCAACAGGGTCAACTAGGGAAAAACTGTTTTTT. Translation: CSARPTGSTREKLFF.